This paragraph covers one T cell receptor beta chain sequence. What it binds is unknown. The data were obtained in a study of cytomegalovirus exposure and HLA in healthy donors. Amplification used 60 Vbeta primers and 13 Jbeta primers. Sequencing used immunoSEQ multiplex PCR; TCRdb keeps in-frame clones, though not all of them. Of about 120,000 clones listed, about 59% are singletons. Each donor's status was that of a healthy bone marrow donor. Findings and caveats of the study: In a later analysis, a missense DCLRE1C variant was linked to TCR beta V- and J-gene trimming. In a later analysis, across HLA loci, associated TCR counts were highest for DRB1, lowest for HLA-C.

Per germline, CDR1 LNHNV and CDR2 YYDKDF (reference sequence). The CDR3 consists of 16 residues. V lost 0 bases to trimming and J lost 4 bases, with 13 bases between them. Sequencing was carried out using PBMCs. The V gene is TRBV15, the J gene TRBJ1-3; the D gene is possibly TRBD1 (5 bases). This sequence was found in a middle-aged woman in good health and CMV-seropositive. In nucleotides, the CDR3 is TGTGCCACCAGCAGAGATTACTCGGGGGGAGGAAACACCATATATTTT. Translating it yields CATSRDYSGGGNTIYF.